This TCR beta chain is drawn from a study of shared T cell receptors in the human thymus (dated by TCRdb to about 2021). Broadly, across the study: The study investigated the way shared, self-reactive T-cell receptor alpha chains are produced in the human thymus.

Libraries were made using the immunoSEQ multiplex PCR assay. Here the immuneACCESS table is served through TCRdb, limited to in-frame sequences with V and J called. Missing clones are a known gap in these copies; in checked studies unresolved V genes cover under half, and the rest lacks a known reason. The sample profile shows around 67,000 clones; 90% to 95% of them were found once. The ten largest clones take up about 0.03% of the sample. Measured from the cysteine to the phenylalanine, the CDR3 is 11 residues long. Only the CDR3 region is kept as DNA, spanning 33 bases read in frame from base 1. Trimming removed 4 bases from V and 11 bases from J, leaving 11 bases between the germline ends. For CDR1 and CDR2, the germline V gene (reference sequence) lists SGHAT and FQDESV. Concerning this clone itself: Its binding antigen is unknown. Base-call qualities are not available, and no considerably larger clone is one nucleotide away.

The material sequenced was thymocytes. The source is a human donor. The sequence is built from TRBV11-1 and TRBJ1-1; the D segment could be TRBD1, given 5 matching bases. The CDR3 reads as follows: CASSSQNRAFF. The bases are TGTGCCAGCAGCTCTCAAAACAGGGCTTTCTTT.